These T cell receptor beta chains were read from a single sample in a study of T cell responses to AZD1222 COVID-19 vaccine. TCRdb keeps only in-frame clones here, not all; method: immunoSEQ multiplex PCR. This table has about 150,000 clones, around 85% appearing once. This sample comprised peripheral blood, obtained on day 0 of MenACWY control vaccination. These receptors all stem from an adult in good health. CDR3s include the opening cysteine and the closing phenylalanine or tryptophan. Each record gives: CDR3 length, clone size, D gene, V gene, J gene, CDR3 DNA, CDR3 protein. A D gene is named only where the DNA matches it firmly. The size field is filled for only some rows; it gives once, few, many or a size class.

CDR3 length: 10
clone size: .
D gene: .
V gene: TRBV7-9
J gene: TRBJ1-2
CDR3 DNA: TGTGCCATCCCTCGGGGCACGGGCACCTTC
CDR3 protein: CAIPRGTGTF

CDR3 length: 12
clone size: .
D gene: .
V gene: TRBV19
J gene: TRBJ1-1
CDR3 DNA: TGTGCCGCGGGGGGTTGGAACACTGAAGCTTTCTTT
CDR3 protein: CAAGGWNTEAFF

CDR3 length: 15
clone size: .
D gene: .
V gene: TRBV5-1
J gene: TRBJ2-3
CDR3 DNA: TGCGCCAGCAGCTTGGAGCATCCTAGCACAGATACGCAGTATTTT
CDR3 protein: CASSLEHPSTDTQYF

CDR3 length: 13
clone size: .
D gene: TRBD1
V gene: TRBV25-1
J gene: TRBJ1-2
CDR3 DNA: TGTGCCAGCAGTTTACAGGGGTTCTATGGCTACACCTTC
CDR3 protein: CASSLQGFYGYTF

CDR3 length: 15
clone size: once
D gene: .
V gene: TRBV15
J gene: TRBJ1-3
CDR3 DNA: TGTGCCACCAGCAGGATTGGGTCGGGGGGAAACACCATATATTTT
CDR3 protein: CATSRIGSGGNTIYF

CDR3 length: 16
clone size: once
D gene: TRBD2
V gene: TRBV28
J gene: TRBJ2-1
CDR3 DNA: TGTGCCAGCACCCTATACGGGGAGGGCAACGACAATGAGCAGTTCTTC
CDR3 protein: CASTLYGEGNDNEQFF

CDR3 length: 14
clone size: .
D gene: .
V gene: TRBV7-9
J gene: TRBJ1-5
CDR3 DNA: TGTGCCAGCAGCTCGACGGGTGCTGGGTGGCCCCAGCATTTT
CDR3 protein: CASSSTGAGWPQHF

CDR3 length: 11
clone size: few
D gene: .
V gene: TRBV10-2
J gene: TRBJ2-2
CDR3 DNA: TGCGCCAGTTTCCGGTCCGGGGAGCTGTTTTTT
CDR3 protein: CASFRSGELFF

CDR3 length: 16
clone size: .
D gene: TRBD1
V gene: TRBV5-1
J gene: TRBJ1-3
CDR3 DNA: TGCGCCAGCAGCTTGGGACAGGGTCTATCCGGAAACACCATATATTTT
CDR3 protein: CASSLGQGLSGNTIYF

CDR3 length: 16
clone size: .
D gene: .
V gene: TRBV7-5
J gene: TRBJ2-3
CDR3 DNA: TGTGTCAGAAGCTGCTATCGTCGGGGGGCCCCAGATACGCAGTATTTT
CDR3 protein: CVRSCYRRGAPDTQYF

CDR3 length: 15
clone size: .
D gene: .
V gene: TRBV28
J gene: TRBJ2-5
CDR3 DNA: TGTGCCAGCAGTGCCACCGGCAGGGCTCAAGAGACCCAGTACTTC
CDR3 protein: CASSATGRAQETQYF

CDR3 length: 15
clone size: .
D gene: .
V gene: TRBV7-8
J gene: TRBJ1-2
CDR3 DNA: TGTGCCAGCAGCACTAGGACATTTACTAACTATGGCTACACCTTC
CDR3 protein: CASSTRTFTNYGYTF

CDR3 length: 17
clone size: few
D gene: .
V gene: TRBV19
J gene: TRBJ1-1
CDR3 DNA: TGTGCCAGTAGTATAGTTGGGAGGGGGTGGTCGAGGACTGAAGCTTTCTTT
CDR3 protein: CASSIVGRGWSRTEAFF

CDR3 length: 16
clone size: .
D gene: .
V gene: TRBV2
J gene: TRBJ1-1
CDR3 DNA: TGTGCCAGCAGGACTCGGGGGGTGGTGCCTAACACTGAAGCTTTCTTT
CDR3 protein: CASRTRGVVPNTEAFF

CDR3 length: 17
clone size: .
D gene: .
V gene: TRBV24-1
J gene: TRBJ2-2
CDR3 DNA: TGTGCCACCAGTGACCTTCCCGGGAGAAGTCACACCGGGGAGCTGTTTTTT
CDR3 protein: CATSDLPGRSHTGELFF

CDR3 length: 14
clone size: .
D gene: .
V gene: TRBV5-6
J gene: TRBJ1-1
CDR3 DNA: TGTGCCAGCAGCTTGCCCCTGGGGAACACTGAAGCTTTCTTT
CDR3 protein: CASSLPLGNTEAFF

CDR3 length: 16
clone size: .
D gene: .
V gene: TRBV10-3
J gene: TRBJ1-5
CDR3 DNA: TGTGCCATCAGTGAGTCCCCCTTTGGGAGCAATCAGCCCCAGCATTTT
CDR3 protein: CAISESPFGSNQPQHF

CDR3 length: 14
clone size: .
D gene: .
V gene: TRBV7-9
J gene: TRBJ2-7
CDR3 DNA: TGTGCCAGCAGCTTAGCTACGGGCTACTACGAGCAGTACTTC
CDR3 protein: CASSLATGYYEQYF

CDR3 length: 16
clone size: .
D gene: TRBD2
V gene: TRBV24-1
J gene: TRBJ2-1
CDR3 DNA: TGTGCCACCAGTGATTTGGGCGGGGGGACCCCCAATGAGCAGTTCTTC
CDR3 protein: CATSDLGGGTPNEQFF

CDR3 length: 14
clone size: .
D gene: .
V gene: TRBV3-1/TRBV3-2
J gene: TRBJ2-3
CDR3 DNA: TGTGCCAGCAGGGACGGACTTAGGACAGATACGCAGTATTTT
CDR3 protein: CASRDGLRTDTQYF

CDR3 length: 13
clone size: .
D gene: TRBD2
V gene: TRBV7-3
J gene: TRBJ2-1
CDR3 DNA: TGTGCCAGCGGTAGCGGGAGCAGTAATGAGCAGTTCTTC
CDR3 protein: CASGSGSSNEQFF

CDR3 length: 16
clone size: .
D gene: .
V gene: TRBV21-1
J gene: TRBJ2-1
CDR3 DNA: TGTGCCAGCAGCAAAGGAGGAAGCGGAGCCTACAATGAGCAGTTCTTC
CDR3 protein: CASSKGGSGAYNEQFF

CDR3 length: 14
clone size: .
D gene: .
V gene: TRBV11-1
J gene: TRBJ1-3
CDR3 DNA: TGTGCCAGCAGCCCGACAGACTCTGGAAACACCATATATTTT
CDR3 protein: CASSPTDSGNTIYF

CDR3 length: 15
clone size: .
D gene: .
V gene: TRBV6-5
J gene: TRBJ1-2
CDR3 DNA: TGTGCCAGCAGTTACTACGGGGGTTCATCTCGGGGCTACACCTTC
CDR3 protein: CASSYYGGSSRGYTF